This T cell receptor beta chain was retrieved from a study of vaccination and CD4 T cells after COVID-19. Study background: Convalescent patients gave post-COVID blood a median about 100 days post-diagnosis, range 35 to 161. The interval from dose two to post-vaccine sampling had a median of approximately 70 days, and it ranged from 14 to 241.

The CDR3 contains 13 residues. Germline values: CDR1 LNHDA, CDR2 SQIVND (reference sequence). V gave up 5 bases and J gave up 12 bases, with 17 bases separating them. Cultured CD4+ T-cell DNA underwent Oncomine TCR Beta short-read sequencing. Genomic DNA was taken out of cultured CD4+ T cells by extraction. TCRdb re-called the PCR reads through MiXCR, storing one row per CDR3 protein. The table records about 20,000 distinct CDR3 sequences, 55% to 70% of them present only once. Treatment in this sample: roughly ten-day PBMC culture with coronavirus spike peptide pools or control peptides (ViraFEST assay). This clonotype was detected only a few times. As yet, its antigen is unknown.

The material sequenced was CD4+ T cells from blood, cultured in vitro, taken after SARS-CoV-2 vaccination. The sequence derives from a human donor who had recovered from COVID-19. V and J are TRBV19 and TRBJ2-1, with D perhaps matching TRBD2 (5 bases). CDR3 loop: CASSPTQLVRQFF. CDR3 coding DNA: TGTGCCAGTAGTCCTACTCAACTAGTAAGGCAGTTCTTC.